Listed below are T cell receptor beta chains from one sample, sequenced in a study of blood T cell repertoires in COVID-19. The repertoire was sequenced with immunoSEQ multiplex PCR; TCRdb's copy has only in-frame clones and lacks some. Among about 240,000 clones listed, just under 85% were seen once. Sequencing input: peripheral blood. Receptors were obtained from a man aged 45-65 years with acute or convalescent COVID-19. CDR3s include the opening cysteine and the closing phenylalanine or tryptophan. Fields, in order: D gene, V gene, clone size, J gene, CDR3 DNA, CDR3 protein. A D gene is named only where the DNA matches it firmly. Clone size is given for some rows only: seen once, a few or many times, or a class if the clone is expanded.

TRBD2	TRBV11-2	.	TRBJ2-7	TGTGCCAGCAGCCTACTAGCGGGGGGTTCCTACGAGCAGTACTTC	CASSLLAGGSYEQYF
TRBD1	TRBV6-4	.	TRBJ2-3	TGTGCCAGCAGCTCCGGGACAGGGAGCACAGATACGCAGTATTTT	CASSSGTGSTDTQYF
.	TRBV4-1	few	TRBJ1-6	TGCGCCAGCAGCCAAGTTTCTTCCTACGAGGATTCACCCCTCCACTTT	CASSQVSSYEDSPLHF
TRBD2	TRBV5-6	.	TRBJ2-3	TGTGCCAGCAACCGTGTATCGGGAGGGCCAGATACGCAGTATTTT	CASNRVSGGPDTQYF
TRBD1	TRBV28	.	TRBJ1-5	TGTGCCAGCAAGACAGGGACTCAGCCCCAGCATTTT	CASKTGTQPQHF
.	TRBV28	few	TRBJ1-5	TGTGCCAGCAGTTTCGGCGGGAGGGGTTACAATCAGCCCCAGCATTTT	CASSFGGRGYNQPQHF
.	TRBV28	.	TRBJ1-2	TGTGCCAGCAGTCCAACAGGACTATATGGCTACACCTTC	CASSPTGLYGYTF
TRBD1	TRBV27	.	TRBJ1-4	TGTGCCAGCAGTTCAGCCTCAGGGACAGATAATGAAAAACTGTTTTTT	CASSSASGTDNEKLFF
TRBD2	TRBV7-9	.	TRBJ2-7	TGTGCTGCGGGAGGCCTCAACACCTACGAGCAGTACTTC	CAAGGLNTYEQYF
.	TRBV30	.	TRBJ1-3	TGTGCCTGGAGTGAAGGGAGGTGGTCCCGCTCTGGAAACACCATATATTTT	CAWSEGRWSRSGNTIYF
.	TRBV9	few	TRBJ1-3	TGTGCCAGCAGCGCCGAAGGGTGGGGCGAACGAAACACCATATATTTT	CASSAEGWGERNTIYF
TRBD1	TRBV11-3	.	TRBJ1-4	TGTGCCAGCAGCCGACCCGGGACAGGGGATGAAAAACTGTTTTTT	CASSRPGTGDEKLFF
.	TRBV27	.	TRBJ1-2	TGTGCCAGCAGGACGGGTAACTATGGCTACACCTTC	CASRTGNYGYTF